Reported below is one TCR beta chain. This record belongs to a study of T cells in Graves' hyperthyroidism and ophthalmopathy. The overall study: Peripheral blood was acquired at first diagnosis, ahead of any therapy whatsoever.

Exclusion of patients followed from uncontrolled infection, other autoimmune disease, pregnancy or lactation. Diagnoses were made from clinical symptoms, serum measures (thyroxine and TRAb), thyroid ultrasound and orbital computed tomography. Fresh peripheral blood, around 11 ml of it, supplied the PBMCs. The germline gives CDR1 GTSNPN, CDR2 SVGIG (reference sequence). Trimming took 5 bases from V and 3 from J; bases not matched to a gene: 8. The CDR3 sequence is 16 residues long. TCR beta CDR3 regions were amplified from RNA transcripts. The TCR CDR3 first-round RT-PCR relied on the HTBI primer set. TCRdb re-analysed the multiplex PCR reads in MiXCR, keeping a single row per CDR3 protein. The table shows around 600,000 distinct CDR3 sequences, with 14% occurring only once.

This receptor was identified in a woman aged 18-29 years with Graves' ophthalmopathy. Sequencing was carried out using blood. This chain joins TRBV30 and TRBJ2-3; 13 bases line up with TRBD2. The CDR3 is CAWGEWTSGRTDTQYF. The CDR3 region has the DNA TGTGCCTGGGGGGAATGGACTAGCGGGAGAACAGATACGCAGTATTTT.